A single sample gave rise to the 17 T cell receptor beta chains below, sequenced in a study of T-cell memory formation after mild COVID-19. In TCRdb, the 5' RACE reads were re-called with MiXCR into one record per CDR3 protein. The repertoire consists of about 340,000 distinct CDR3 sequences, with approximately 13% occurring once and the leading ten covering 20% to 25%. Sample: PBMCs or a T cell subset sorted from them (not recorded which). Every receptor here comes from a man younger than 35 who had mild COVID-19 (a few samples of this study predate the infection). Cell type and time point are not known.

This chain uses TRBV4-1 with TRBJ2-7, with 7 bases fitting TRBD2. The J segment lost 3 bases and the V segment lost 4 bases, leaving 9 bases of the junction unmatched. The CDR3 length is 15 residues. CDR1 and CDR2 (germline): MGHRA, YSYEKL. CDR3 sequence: CASSLLMGGGYEQYF. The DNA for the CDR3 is TGCGCCAGCAGCCTTCTCATGGGGGGGGGCTACGAGCAGTACTTC.

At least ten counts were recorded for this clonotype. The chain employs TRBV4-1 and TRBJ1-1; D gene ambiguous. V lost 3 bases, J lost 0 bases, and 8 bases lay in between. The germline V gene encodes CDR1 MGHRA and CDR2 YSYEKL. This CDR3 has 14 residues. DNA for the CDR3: TGCGCCAGCAGCCAGGGATTATTGAACACTGAAGCTTTCTTT. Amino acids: CASSQGLLNTEAFF.

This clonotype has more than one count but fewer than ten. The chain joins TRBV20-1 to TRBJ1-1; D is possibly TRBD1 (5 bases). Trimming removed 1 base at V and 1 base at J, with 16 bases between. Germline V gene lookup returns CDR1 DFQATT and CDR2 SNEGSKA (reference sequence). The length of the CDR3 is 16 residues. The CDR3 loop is CSARGKTRQSNTEAFF. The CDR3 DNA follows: TGCAGTGCTAGAGGTAAAACGAGACAGTCGAACACTGAAGCTTTCTTT.

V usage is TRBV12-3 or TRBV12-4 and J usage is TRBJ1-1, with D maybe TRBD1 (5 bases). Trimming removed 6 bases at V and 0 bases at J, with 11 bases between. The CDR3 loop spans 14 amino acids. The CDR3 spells CASRTGPVNTEAFF. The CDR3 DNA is TGTGCCAGCAGGACGGGACCCGTGAACACTGAAGCTTTCTTT.

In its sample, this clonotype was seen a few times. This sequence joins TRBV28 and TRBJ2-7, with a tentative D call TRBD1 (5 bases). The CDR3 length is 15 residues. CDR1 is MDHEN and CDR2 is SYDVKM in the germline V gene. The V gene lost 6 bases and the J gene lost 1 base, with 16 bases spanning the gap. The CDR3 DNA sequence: TGTGCCAGCAGATCCACAGGTTCAGGGTCCTACGAGCAGTACTTC. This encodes CASRSTGSGSYEQYF.

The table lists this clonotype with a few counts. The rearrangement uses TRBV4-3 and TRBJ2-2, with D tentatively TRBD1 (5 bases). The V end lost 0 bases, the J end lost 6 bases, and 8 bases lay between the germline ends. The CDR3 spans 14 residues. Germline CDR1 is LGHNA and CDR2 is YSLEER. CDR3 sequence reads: CASSQDPGSGELFF. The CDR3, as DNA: TGCGCCAGCAGCCAAGATCCAGGGTCCGGGGAGCTGTTTTTT.

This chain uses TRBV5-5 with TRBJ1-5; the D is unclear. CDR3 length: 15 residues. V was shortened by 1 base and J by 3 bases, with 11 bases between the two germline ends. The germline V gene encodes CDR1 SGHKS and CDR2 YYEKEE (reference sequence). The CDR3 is CASSLHGPPNQPQHF. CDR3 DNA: TGTGCCAGCAGCTTGCATGGGCCTCCCAATCAGCCCCAGCATTTT. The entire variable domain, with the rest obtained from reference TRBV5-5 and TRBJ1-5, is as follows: DAGVTQSPTHLIKTRGQQVTLRCSPISGHKSVSWYQQVLGQGPQFIFQYYEKEERGRGNFPDRFSARQFPNYSSELNVNALLLGDSALYLCASSLHGPPNQPQHFGDGTRLSIL.

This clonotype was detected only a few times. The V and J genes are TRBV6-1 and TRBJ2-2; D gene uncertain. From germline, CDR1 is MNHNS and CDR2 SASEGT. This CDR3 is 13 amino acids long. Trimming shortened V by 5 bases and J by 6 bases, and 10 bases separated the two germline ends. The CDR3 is CASSLRRAGELFF. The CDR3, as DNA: TGTGCCAGCAGTCTTCGCCGGGCCGGGGAGCTGTTTTTT.

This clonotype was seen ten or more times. The DNA for the CDR3 is TGTGCCAGCAGCTCCCTAGCGGATACGCAGTATTTT. Encoded protein: CASSSLADTQYF. The chain links TRBV7-2 to TRBJ2-3, with a tentative D call TRBD2 (6 bases). Trimming left V 4 bases short and J 6 bases short, with 8 bases between. Germline CDR1 is SGHTA and CDR2 is FQGNSA. The CDR3 extends over 12 amino acids.

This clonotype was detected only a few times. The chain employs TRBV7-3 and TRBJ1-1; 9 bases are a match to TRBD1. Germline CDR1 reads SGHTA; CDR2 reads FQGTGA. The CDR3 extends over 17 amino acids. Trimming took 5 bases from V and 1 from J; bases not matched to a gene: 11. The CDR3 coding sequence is TGTGCCAGCAGCCCTTCTATTTGGGGACAGGGGAACACTGAAGCTTTCTTT. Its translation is CASSPSIWGQGNTEAFF.

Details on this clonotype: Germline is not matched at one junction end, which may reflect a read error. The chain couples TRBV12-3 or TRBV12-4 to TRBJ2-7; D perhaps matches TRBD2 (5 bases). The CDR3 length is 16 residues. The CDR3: CSSSLAPSYGPYEQYF. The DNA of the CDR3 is TGTTCCAGCAGTTTAGCGCCCAGTTATGGTCCTTACGAGCAGTACTTC.

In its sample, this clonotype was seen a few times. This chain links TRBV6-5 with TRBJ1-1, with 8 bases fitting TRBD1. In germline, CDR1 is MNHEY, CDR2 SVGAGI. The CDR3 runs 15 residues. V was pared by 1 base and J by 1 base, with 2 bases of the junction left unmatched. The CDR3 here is CASSYWGTGNTEAFF. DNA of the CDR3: TGTGCCAGCAGTTACTGGGGGACAGGGAACACTGAAGCTTTCTTT.

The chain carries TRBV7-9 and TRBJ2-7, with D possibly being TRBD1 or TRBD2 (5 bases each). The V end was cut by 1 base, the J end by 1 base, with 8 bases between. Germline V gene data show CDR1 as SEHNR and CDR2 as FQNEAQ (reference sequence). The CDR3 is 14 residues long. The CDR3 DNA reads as TGTGCCAGCAGCTTAGGGGGGAAATCCTACGAGCAGTACTTC. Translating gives CASSLGGKSYEQYF.

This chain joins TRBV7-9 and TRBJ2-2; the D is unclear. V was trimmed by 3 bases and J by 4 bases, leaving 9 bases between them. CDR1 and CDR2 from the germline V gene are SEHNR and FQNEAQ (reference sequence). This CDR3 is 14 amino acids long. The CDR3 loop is CASSLSQSTGELFF. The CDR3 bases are TGTGCCAGCAGCTTGAGTCAGTCCACCGGGGAGCTGTTTTTT.

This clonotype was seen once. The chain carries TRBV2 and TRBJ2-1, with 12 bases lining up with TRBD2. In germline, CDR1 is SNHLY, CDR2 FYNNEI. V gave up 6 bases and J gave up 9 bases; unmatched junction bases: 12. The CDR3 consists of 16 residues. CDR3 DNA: TGTGCCAGCAGCTGGACTAGCGGGGCAGTCGCAAGTGAGCAGTTCTTC. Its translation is CASSWTSGAVASEQFF.

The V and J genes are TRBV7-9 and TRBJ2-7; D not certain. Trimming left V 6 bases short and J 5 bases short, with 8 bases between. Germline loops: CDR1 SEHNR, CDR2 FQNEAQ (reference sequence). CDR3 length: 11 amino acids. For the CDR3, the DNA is TGTGCCAGCAGTTCCTCTCACGAGCAGTACTTC. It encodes CASSSSHEQYF.

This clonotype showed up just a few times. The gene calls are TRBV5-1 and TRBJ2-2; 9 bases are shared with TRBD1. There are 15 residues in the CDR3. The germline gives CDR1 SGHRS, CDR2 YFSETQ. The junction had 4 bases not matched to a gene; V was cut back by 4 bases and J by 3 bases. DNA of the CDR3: TGCGCCAGCAGCGCGGGACAGGGATACACCGGGGAGCTGTTTTTT. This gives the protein CASSAGQGYTGELFF.